The 14 T cell receptor beta chains below all came from one sample that was sequenced in a study of shared clonotypes between healthy human individuals. The table came from immunoSEQ multiplex PCR; TCRdb's copy has only in-frame clones and leaves some out. Altogether some 2 million clones are present, roughly 95% being singletons, with the ten largest covering around 1%. CD8 cells classed as naive were CD45RO-negative and positively selected for CCR7, excluding terminally differentiated effector memory CD45RA+ cells. The sample taken for sequencing was naive CD8+ T cells sorted from blood. The receptors stem from a man younger than 35 in good health.

The chain couples TRBV10-2 to TRBJ1-5, with a tentative D call TRBD1 (5 bases). The V and J ends lost 5 bases and 11 bases respectively, with 13 bases between them. The CDR3 has 12 amino acids. CDR1 is WSHSY and CDR2 is SAAADI in the germline V gene. Here the CDR3 DNA reads TGCGCCAGCAGTCCAGGGTCGAGGACCCAGCATTTT. The encoded protein is CASSPGSRTQHF.

A note on this clone: Within the sample, other DNA sequences also encode this same CDR3. J is TRBJ2-7 and V is TRBV11-2; TRBD1 matches 7 bases. Trimming took 1 base from V and 3 from J; bases not matched to a gene: 3. The length of the CDR3 is 14 residues. The germline CDR1 and CDR2 sequences are SGHAT and FQNNGV. CDR3 loop: CASSLVGTVYEQYF. In DNA form, the CDR3 reads TGTGCCAGCAGCTTAGTCGGGACAGTCTACGAGCAGTACTTC.

The V call is TRBV28, the J call TRBJ2-2; unclear D gene. V lost 7 bases, J lost 5 bases, and 8 bases lay in between. Per the germline V gene, CDR1 is MDHEN and CDR2 is SYDVKM. CDR3 size: 12 residues. The CDR3 nucleotides are TGTGCCAGCACCGGCTGGACCGGGGAGCTGTTTTTT. Translated: CASTGWTGELFF.

This clone was detected once. The J gene is TRBJ2-3, the V gene TRBV14; 7 positions agree with TRBD2. V gave up 4 bases and J gave up 1 base; unmatched junction bases: 5. Germline-derived CDR1 and CDR2 are SGHDN and FVKESK. This CDR3 is built from 15 residues. In nucleotides, the CDR3 is TGTGCCAGCAGCCGCATCCTAGCGGGCACAGATACGCAGTATTTT. This encodes CASSRILAGTDTQYF.

Comment on this clone: Mismatch with germline at one junction end may stem from a read error. The genes are TRBV29-1 and TRBJ2-3; D is possibly TRBD1 (5 bases). The CDR3 has 9 residues. The germline gives CDR1 SQVTM, CDR2 ANQGSEA. CDR3 residues: CSVQQGEPF. In DNA, the CDR3 is TGCAGCGTTCAACAAGGGGAACCTTTT.

In the case of this clone: Other DNA sequences in this sample translate to the same CDR3. The chain recombines TRBV5-1 with TRBJ2-7; 9 nucleotides line up with TRBD1. This CDR3 has 15 amino acids. Germline V CDR1 and CDR2: SGHRS, YFSETQ. V lost 0 bases, J lost 0 bases, and 1 base stayed unmatched. The CDR3 loop reads CASSLGTGVSYEQYF. CDR3 coding DNA: TGCGCCAGCAGCTTGGGGACAGGGGTCTCCTACGAGCAGTACTTC.

The rearrangement links TRBV4-1 to TRBJ1-1, with 7 bases aligning to TRBD1. The CDR3 is 16 residues long. In germline, CDR1 is MGHRA, CDR2 YSYEKL. Trimming took 1 base from V and 0 from J; bases not matched to a gene: 5. The CDR3 coding sequence is TGCGCCAGCAGCCAAGTGGGGACAGCCATGAACACTGAAGCTTTCTTT. Translating gives CASSQVGTAMNTEAFF.

The V and J genes are TRBV5-6 and TRBJ1-1, with a weak D call TRBD1 (5 bases). V lost 3 bases to trimming and J lost 0 bases, with 15 bases between them. CDR3 length equals 16 residues. Germline values: CDR1 SGHDT, CDR2 YYEEEE. CDR3 loop: CASSSGHQYMNTEAFF. For the CDR3, the DNA is TGTGCCAGCAGCTCCGGACACCAGTATATGAACACTGAAGCTTTCTTT. The full variable domain, with the rest looked up from reference TRBV5-6 and TRBJ1-1, is DAGVTQSPTHLIKTRGQQVTLRCSPKSGHDTVSWYQQALGQGPQFIFQYYEEEERQRGNFPDRFSGHQFPNYSSELNVNALLLGDSALYLCASSSGHQYMNTEAFFGQGTRLTVV.

A note on this clone: Other DNA sequences in the sample encode the same CDR3. The V call is TRBV13, the J call TRBJ2-7; 10 bases align to TRBD1. V shed 5 bases, J shed 2 bases, and the junction held 3 bases outside the gene matches. Germline V gives CDR1 PRHDT, CDR2 FYEKMQ (reference sequence). The CDR3 consists of 14 residues. The CDR3 bases are TGTGCCAGCAGCCTGGGGACAGGGGCCTACGAGCAGTACTTC. This gives the protein CASSLGTGAYEQYF. Using reference TRBV13 and TRBJ2-7 for the parts outside the CDR3, the full variable domain is AAGVIQSPRHLIKEKRETATLKCYPIPRHDTVYWYQQGPGQDPQFLISFYEKMQSDKGSIPDRFSAQQFSDYHSELNMSSLELGDSALYFCASSLGTGAYEQYFGPGTRLTVT.

The V and J genes are TRBV5-4 and TRBJ1-4, with D hard to call. Germline lookup yields CDR1 SGHNT and CDR2 YYREEE (reference sequence). This CDR3 has 16 amino acids. The V end was cut by 3 bases, the J end by 0 bases, with 12 bases between. CDR3 coding DNA: TGTGCCAGCAGCTCCAAGGACGTCCCAACTAATGAAAAACTGTTTTTT. Translated, it gives CASSSKDVPTNEKLFF.

In the case of this clone: This sample also contains other DNA sequences that code for the same CDR3. The J gene is TRBJ1-1, the V gene TRBV7-9; D call uncertain. Germline-derived CDR1 and CDR2 are SEHNR and FQNEAQ (reference sequence). Trimming cost V 1 base and J 7 bases, with 4 bases left between them. The CDR3 contains 11 residues. The DNA of the CDR3 is TGTGCCAGCAGCTTAGACGGTGAAGCTTTCTTT. Translation gives CASSLDGEAFF.

The gene calls are TRBV15 and TRBJ2-1; D not certain. The length of the CDR3 is 15 residues. Germline V gene data show CDR1 as LNHNV and CDR2 as YYDKDF (reference sequence). V was cut by 1 base and J by 1 base, with 8 bases left in between. The CDR3 nucleotides read TGTGCCACCAGCAGAGTTTGGGGTTCCTACAATGAGCAGTTCTTC. This sequence encodes CATSRVWGSYNEQFF.

V is TRBV2 and J is TRBJ2-2; weak D call: TRBD2 (5 bases). Trimming removed 4 bases from V and 5 bases from J, with 14 bases in between. The length of the CDR3 is 15 residues. Germline V gene data show CDR1 as SNHLY and CDR2 as FYNNEI. The CDR3, as DNA: TGTGCCAGCAGTGCTTCCCGGGAACTTACCGGGGAGCTGTTTTTT. This codes for CASSASRELTGELFF.

This chain links TRBV2 with TRBJ2-2; D remains unclear. The V gene's germline CDR1 is SNHLY and CDR2 FYNNEI. CDR3 length equals 13 residues. V lost 4 bases to trimming and J lost 5 bases, with 8 bases between them. The CDR3 spells CASSVMGTGELFF. In nucleotides, the CDR3 is TGTGCCAGCAGTGTTATGGGAACCGGGGAGCTGTTTTTT.